Shown below are 5 T cell receptor beta chains from a single sample sequenced in a study of T cell changes during pregnancy in multiple sclerosis (dated by TCRdb to the late 2010s). Libraries were made using the immunoSEQ multiplex PCR assay. In TCRdb, the immuneACCESS table is reduced to in-frame sequences with V and J assigned. These tables do not hold every clone; where another copy was compared, an unresolved V gene accounts for under half, and the others remain unexplained. The sample table records some 80,000 clones; roughly 90% of these occur just once. 0.7% to 0.9% of the sample lies in the top ten. The material sequenced was peripheral blood, taken in the first trimester of pregnancy. The receptors were sampled from a female donor in good health, enrolled as a control in a pregnancy study.

The gene calls are TRBV19 and TRBJ1-2; a weak D match, TRBD1 (5 bases). V lost 1 base, J lost 6 bases, and 18 bases lay in between. The CDR3 has 16 residues. Germline V gene lookup returns CDR1 LNHDA and CDR2 SQIVND (reference sequence). The CDR3 loop reads CASSIASPRAGHGYTF. Here the CDR3 DNA reads TGTGCCAGTAGTATAGCCTCCCCCCGGGCAGGGCATGGCTACACCTTC.

The CDR3, as DNA: TGTGCCAGCAGCCCTTGGGCCCCCTCCTACGAGCAGTACTTC. It translates to CASSPWAPSYEQYF. The J gene is TRBJ2-7, the V gene TRBV11-2; D not resolved. This CDR3 region has 14 residues. Looked up from germline, CDR1 is SGHAT and CDR2 is FQNNGV. Trimming removed 5 bases at V and 0 bases at J, with 11 bases between.

This chain joins TRBV18 and TRBJ1-1, with 9 nucleotides matching TRBD1. Trimming at V came to 4 bases and at J to 1 base, leaving 4 bases not matched to a gene. In germline, CDR1 is KGHSH, CDR2 LQKENI. This CDR3 spans 15 amino acids. CDR3 DNA sequence: TGTGCCAGCTCACTACGGACAGGGGAGAACACTGAAGCTTTCTTT. Protein sequence: CASSLRTGENTEAFF.

This rearrangement joins TRBV15 to TRBJ1-2; TRBD1 matches at 7 bases. Germline V gene sequence: CDR1 LNHNV, CDR2 YYDKDF (reference sequence). The V and J ends lost 3 bases and 7 bases, in that order; junction bases with no gene match: 8. This CDR3 region has 14 residues. CDR3 sequence (DNA): TGTGCCACCAGCAGCACTAGACAGGGACTTGGCTACACCTTC. Translation: CATSSTRQGLGYTF. Full variable domain (rest looked up from reference TRBV15 and TRBJ1-2): DAMVIQNPRYQVTQFGKPVTLSCSQTLNHNVMYWYQQKSSQAPKLLFHYYDKDFNNEADTPDNFQSRRPNTSFCFLDIRSPGLGDTAMYLCATSSTRQGLGYTFGSGTRLTVV.

This chain links TRBV10-1 with TRBJ2-7, with 11 bases aligning to TRBD2. Trimming took 5 bases from V and 2 from J; bases not matched to a gene: 11. The CDR3 runs 17 residues. Germline-derived CDR1 and CDR2 are WNHNN and SYGVQD (reference sequence). The CDR3 DNA is TGCGCCAGCAGTTCCACCTCGACTAGCGGGAAGGCCTACGAGCAGTACTTC. Its translation is CASSSTSTSGKAYEQYF.